This TCR beta chain was identified during a study of T cells in localized non-small cell lung cancer (dated by TCRdb to about 2020). In terms of the full investigation: The study examined T cell repertoires in a few hundred patients with early-stage NSCLC and compared tumors with uninvolved tumor-adjacent lungs. All 236 NSCLC patients in the cohort were treatment-naive and had localized lung tumors that were resected. A mean age of around 66 years was recorded for the NSCLC patients, of whom some 130 were male and some 99 were female.

Regarding this clone: The clone's antigen remains unknown. Within one base of it there is no much larger clone, and no base qualities were kept.

General findings and caveats noted by the study authors: Since the design was exploratory, TCR variables were selected using unadjusted p-values with no false-discovery rate correction. The highest T cell clonality was observed in uninvolved tumor-adjacent lung, where clonality exceeded that of tumor, suggesting that antigenic responses were more focused in uninvolved tumor-adjacent lung. Of the top 100 tumor clones, a median of approximately 60 were detected in paired uninvolved adjacent lung; roughly 29 were also among that lung's top 100. Higher blood T cell density associated with longer overall survival, while higher adjacent-lung clonality associated with shorter survival. Because multi-region sequencing of the tumors was not done, intratumor heterogeneity could not be ruled out.

At diagnosis, tumor, uninvolved tumor-adjacent lung and peripheral blood were collected and then preserved as a mix of FFPE and fresh-frozen material. For TCR repertoire profiling, blood samples were analyzed in the form of peripheral blood mononuclear cells. V trim: 3 bases; J trim: 3 bases; unmatched bases: 10. Taken from the germline V gene, the CDR1 and CDR2 loops are KGHSH and LQKENI. From cysteine to phenylalanine, the CDR3 is 18 amino acids long. Solely the CDR3 DNA is kept, with 54 bases framed from the first base. The immunoSEQ Assay was used to sequence TCR beta CDR3 regions from DNA. As for how the authors treated the data: To compute T cell density, TCR beta template counts were normalized to usable DNA, which was estimated by amplifying housekeeping genes. The preseqR package was used to estimate richness by extrapolating to 400,000 templates for PBMC samples and to 120,000 templates for tissue samples. Clonality was defined by subtracting Pielou's evenness from one. Tissue-enriched TCRs were identified by differential abundance testing using productive amino-acid clonotypes, minimum total count 5 and alpha 0.1. The Jaccard Index and the Morisita Overlap Index were used to quantify repertoire overlap between compartments. GLIPH clustered TCR beta CDR3s with public tetramer-defined viral CDR3s; viral motifs required at least three viral sequences plus V-gene enrichment. TCRdb's version of the immuneACCESS table is confined to in-frame rearrangements and falls short of the full clone set. An unresolved V gene accounts for under half of the shortfall where checked; the remainder is of unknown origin. From that table come the V and J calls and clone size; the DNA was used to work out D and trimming. This sample gives some 33,000 clones in total; just under 80% of them show up just once. About 16% of the sample goes to the ten largest clones.

The rearrangement combines TRBV18 with TRBJ2-6; 8 nucleotides in the junction match TRBD1. Sequenced here: peripheral blood, sampled before any cancer treatment. The sequence came from a male donor at least 60 years old with stage III squamous cell lung carcinoma. The nucleotide sequence is TGTGCCAGCTCACCGGGAGGACAGGGTATTAATGGGGCCAACGTCCTGACTTTC. Translated, it reads CASSPGGQGINGANVLTF.